This T cell receptor beta chain was captured by sequencing in a study of T cells in women clearing cervical HPV infection. Study summary: Women with histologically confirmed HPV16-related CIN3 or worse, 2 with invasive cancer, served as cases. Controls were women whose single incident HPV16 infection cleared within 12 months without precancer or cancer.

immunoSEQ multiplex PCR used an average of roughly 1,100 ng genomic DNA. This table comes from immunoSEQ multiplex PCR, and its TCRdb copy is limited to in-frame clones, with some not included. The sample totals 20,000 to 25,000 clones. For this clone: The CDR3 end is not reached by the read, which stops 3 residues before it; the germline J gene fills it in.

V was clipped by 3 bases and J by 3 bases, with 15 bases between them. From germline, CDR1 is GTSNPN and CDR2 SVGIG (reference sequence). The CDR3 totals 15 residues. The sequence was collected from a woman aged 18 to 69 with a cervical HPV16 infection that either progressed to CIN3+ or cleared (not recorded which). The chain carries TRBV30 and TRBJ1-3; D not resolved. Sample: blood buffy coat. CDR3 DNA, as far as it was read: TGTGCCTGGAGAACGGGTCCATTCTTTGGAAACACC. Translating gives CAWRTGPFFGNT. The full-length CDR3 reads as CAWRTGPFFGNTIYF.